The 25 T cell receptor beta chains in this list originate from one sample, sequenced in a study of T cells in Graves' hyperthyroidism and ophthalmopathy. The investigators amplified TCR beta CDR3 regions from RNA transcripts. First-round RT-PCR targeting the TCR CDR3 was performed with the HTBI primer set. TCRdb used MiXCR to reprocess the multiplex PCR reads, holding one entry per CDR3 protein. This sample has 250,000 to 400,000 distinct CDR3 sequences; roughly 15% occur once, and the top ten carry 30% to 40%. The source material was blood. Every receptor here comes from a woman aged 40 to 55 with Graves' ophthalmopathy.

This clonotype was seen ten or more times. This chain connects TRBV11-3 to TRBJ2-1, with D possibly being TRBD2 (5 bases). The germline V gene encodes CDR1 SGHNT and CDR2 YENEEA. Trimming cost V 4 bases and J 4 bases, with 11 bases left between them. The CDR3 has 14 amino acids. CDR3 nucleotide sequence: TGTGCCAGCAGCTCGGGTAGCGAATACAATGAGCAGTTCTTC. Its protein product is CASSSGSEYNEQFF.

This clonotype was seen more than once but under ten times. This rearrangement joins TRBV4-1 to TRBJ2-7; D possibly corresponds to TRBD2 (5 bases). This CDR3 is built from 16 residues. Trimming took off 3 bases at V and 2 bases at J, with 17 bases between the two ends. Germline loops: CDR1 MGHRA, CDR2 YSYEKL. This CDR3 reads CASSHEPGFGTYEQYF. CDR3 in DNA: TGCGCCAGCAGCCACGAACCGGGATTTGGGACCTACGAGCAGTACTTC.

This clonotype was detected ten times or more. The rearrangement uses TRBV7-9 and TRBJ1-2; TRBD1 aligns across 9 bases. V was clipped by 5 bases and J by 7 bases; unmatched bases: 8. This CDR3 spans 14 amino acids. The germline V gene has CDR1 SEHNR and CDR2 FQNEAQ (reference sequence). CDR3 protein: CASSPRDRVVGYTF. The CDR3 nucleotides are TGTGCCAGCAGCCCCCGGGACAGGGTGGTTGGCTACACCTTC.

This clonotype has at least ten counts. The CDR3 DNA sequence: TGTGCCAGCAGTGAAGAAAGGGACAGGGATAATTCACCCCTCCACTTT. Protein: CASSEERDRDNSPLHF. The chain joins TRBV2 to TRBJ1-6, with 9 positions matching TRBD1. Unmatched junction bases numbered 3, after V lost 1 base and J lost 5 bases. This CDR3 has 16 amino acids. Germline CDR1 reads SNHLY; CDR2 reads FYNNEI.

This clonotype has at least ten counts. J is TRBJ1-2 and V is TRBV2; no clear D gene. The CDR3 runs 12 residues. The V gene lost 8 bases and the J gene lost 0 bases, with 7 bases spanning the gap. Germline assignment: CDR1 SNHLY and CDR2 FYNNEI. Written as DNA, the CDR3 is TGTGCCAGCGGGGTAGCTAACTATGGCTACACCTTC. It encodes CASGVANYGYTF.

This clonotype has a count of ten or more. The genes are TRBV19 and TRBJ1-5; 8 bases align to TRBD1. V was clipped by 5 bases and J by 7 bases; unmatched bases: 10. Looked up from germline, CDR1 is LNHDA and CDR2 is SQIVND (reference sequence). CDR3 length equals 15 residues. Here the CDR3 DNA reads TGTGCCAGTAGTGTCCGGACAGGGCCTAACCAGCCCCAGCATTTT. Amino acids: CASSVRTGPNQPQHF.

This clonotype was seen ten or more times. The chain joins TRBV2 to TRBJ2-3; no definite D call. The ends were cut back, 1 base at V and 5 bases at J, with 7 bases in the middle. The CDR3 has 13 residues. CDR1 is SNHLY and CDR2 is FYNNEI in the germline V gene. The chain's CDR3 is CASSEGGLDTQYF. Written as DNA, the CDR3 is TGTGCCAGCAGTGAAGGTGGGCTAGATACGCAGTATTTT. Supplemented by reference TRBV2 and TRBJ2-3, the full variable domain reads EPEVTQTPSHQVTQMGQEVILRCVPISNHLYFYWYRQILGQKVEFLVSFYNNEISEKSEIFDDQFSVERPDGSNFTLKIRSTKLEDSAMYFCASSEGGLDTQYFGPGTRLTVL.

The table lists this clonotype with a few counts. J is TRBJ2-7 and V is TRBV3-1; D not certain. In germline, CDR1 is LGHDT, CDR2 YNNKEL (reference sequence). V was shortened by 0 bases and J by 1 base, with 10 bases between the two germline ends. This CDR3 is built from 15 residues. DNA of the CDR3: TGTGCCAGCAGCCAAGATCTCCGCACATCCTACGAGCAGTACTTC. Its protein product is CASSQDLRTSYEQYF.

The table lists this clonotype with many counts. The chain is built from TRBV19 and TRBJ1-1; unclear D gene. V was clipped by 7 bases and J by 4 bases, with 13 bases between them. CDR3 length equals 13 residues. Germline V gene data show CDR1 as LNHDA and CDR2 as SQIVND (reference sequence). CDR3 DNA: TGTGCCAGTACCGATAGCCCGGGCACTGAAGCTTTCTTT. Protein: CASTDSPGTEAFF.

The table lists this clonotype with a few counts. The chain uses TRBV7-2 and TRBJ2-7; TRBD2 matches 8 bases. Germline-derived CDR1 and CDR2 are SGHTA and FQGNSA. V trimming: 4 bases; J trimming: 6 bases; junction bases outside the gene matches: 17. The CDR3 extends over 17 amino acids. CDR3 in DNA: TGTGCCAGCAGCTCCGCCCCCGGGCCCAGCGGGAGCCGCGAGCAGTACTTC. Protein sequence: CASSSAPGPSGSREQYF.

This clonotype came up a few times. The rearrangement joins TRBV30 to TRBJ1-2; maybe TRBD1 (5 bases). V was clipped by 2 bases and J by 6 bases, with 16 bases between them. The CDR3 extends over 14 amino acids. Germline loops: CDR1 GTSNPN, CDR2 SVGIG (reference sequence). The CDR3 DNA is TGTGCCTGGAGTACCACCGGGACTGTGGATGGCTACACCTTC. This codes for CAWSTTGTVDGYTF.

The table lists this clonotype with many counts. The chain employs TRBV2 and TRBJ2-1; D is possibly TRBD2 (7 bases). This CDR3 comprises 14 residues. Trimming cost V 3 bases and J 9 bases, with 15 bases left between them. From germline, CDR1 is SNHLY and CDR2 FYNNEI. The CDR3 DNA is TGTGCCAGCAGTGATGGGGGGGCCGACATTGAGCAGTTCTTC. The encoded protein is CASSDGGADIEQFF.

The table lists this clonotype with many counts. V gene TRBV12-3 or TRBV12-4 combines with J gene TRBJ2-1; 12 nucleotides agree with TRBD2. The CDR3 totals 15 residues. V shed 4 bases and J 9 bases; nucleotides not matched to a gene: 7. CDR3 loop: CASSYSSGGASEQFF. As DNA, the CDR3 is TGTGCCAGCAGTTATTCTAGCGGGGGGGCCAGTGAGCAGTTCTTC.

The chain combines TRBV12-3 or TRBV12-4 with TRBJ2-1; 7 bases match TRBD1. The trim removed 6 bases at V and 4 bases at J, leaving 6 bases unmatched. CDR3 length: 14 residues. The CDR3 here is CASRRDRVYNEQFF. CDR3 DNA: TGTGCCAGCAGACGGGACAGAGTTTACAATGAGCAGTTCTTC.

Turning to this clonotype: The germline gene is not matched at one end of the junction; a read error may be the cause. The V and J genes are TRBV2 and TRBJ2-5; D is possibly TRBD1 or TRBD2 (6 bases each). There are 14 residues in the CDR3. The germline CDR1 and CDR2 sequences are SNHLY and FYNNEI. The CDR3 nucleotides are TGTGGCAGCTCTGCGGGGACAAGTCAAGAGACCCAGTACTTC. Translated, it gives CGSSAGTSQETQYF.

This clonotype was recorded at least ten times. The rearrangement uses TRBV7-2 and TRBJ1-1; 8 bases line up with TRBD1. The CDR3 loop spans 14 amino acids. V gave up 4 bases and J gave up 10 bases; unmatched junction bases: 11. Germline lookup yields CDR1 SGHTA and CDR2 FQGNSA. CDR3 protein: CASSSQGQGVSAFF. CDR3 nucleotides: TGTGCCAGCAGCTCCCAAGGACAGGGAGTATCAGCTTTCTTT. The full variable domain, its missing parts supplied by reference TRBV7-2 and TRBJ1-1, is GAGVSQSPSNKVTEKGKDVELRCDPISGHTALYWYRQSLGQGLEFLIYFQGNSAPDKSGLPSDRFSAERTGGSVSTLTIQRTQQEDSAVYLCASSSQGQGVSAFFGQGTRLTVV.

The chain links TRBV7-8 to TRBJ2-7, with a tentative D call TRBD2 (5 bases). The CDR3 extends over 14 amino acids. Germline V gene sequence: CDR1 SGHVS, CDR2 FQNEAQ. V was cut by 2 bases and J by 3 bases, with 11 bases left in between. CDR3 in DNA: TGTGCCAGCAGCTTAAATTCAGGACTCTACGAGCAGTACTTC. It codes for CASSLNSGLYEQYF.

This clonotype came up once. V and J are TRBV4-1 and TRBJ2-7, with 7 bases that match TRBD1. V shed 3 bases, J shed 0 bases, and the junction held 8 bases outside the gene matches. Per germline, CDR1 MGHRA and CDR2 YSYEKL. The CDR3 totals 16 residues. CDR3 in DNA: TGCGCCAGCAGCCAGTACGAGGCAGGGGGCTCCTACGAGCAGTACTTC. Protein product: CASSQYEAGGSYEQYF.

This clonotype was counted ten times or more. The gene calls are TRBV28 and TRBJ2-7; D not certain. Germline V gene sequence: CDR1 MDHEN, CDR2 SYDVKM. This CDR3 comprises 14 residues. Trimming took off 2 bases at V and 0 bases at J, with 8 bases between the two ends. The CDR3 loop is CASSLVPSSYEQYF. In DNA form, the CDR3 reads TGTGCCAGCAGTTTAGTCCCGAGCTCCTACGAGCAGTACTTC. The full variable domain, in which reference TRBV28 and TRBJ2-7 provide the parts outside the CDR3, is DVKVTQSSRYLVKRTGEKVFLECVQDMDHENMFWYRQDPGLGLRLIYFSYDVKMKEKGDIPEGYSVSREKKERFSLILESASTNQTSMYLCASSLVPSSYEQYFGPGTRLTVT.

The chain couples TRBV3-1 to TRBJ2-2; D uncertain. Germline V gives CDR1 LGHDT, CDR2 YNNKEL (reference sequence). V gave up 2 bases and J gave up 11 bases, with 6 bases separating them. This CDR3 region has 11 residues. CDR3 residues: CASSQMRELFF. As DNA, the CDR3 is TGTGCCAGCAGCCAAATGCGTGAGCTGTTTTTT.

CDR3 in DNA: TGTGCCAGTAGTCCCAGGGGGAGGAAGGAGACCCAGTACTTC. Amino acids: CASSPRGRKETQYF. The J gene is TRBJ2-5, the V gene TRBV19; D is perhaps TRBD1 (7 bases). V lost 5 bases, J lost 5 bases, and 15 bases lay in between. This CDR3 is 14 amino acids long. Germline V gene lookup returns CDR1 LNHDA and CDR2 SQIVND (reference sequence).

This clonotype appeared a single time. V and J are TRBV7-9 and TRBJ2-2; unclear D gene. The CDR3 runs 17 residues. V lost 3 bases and J lost 6, with 20 bases in between. Germline lookup yields CDR1 SEHNR and CDR2 FQNEAQ (reference sequence). CDR3 sequence (DNA): TGTGCCAGCAGCTTTTTTTGGCAACCAATCCTCCCCGGGGAGCTGTTTTTT. It specifies CASSFFWQPILPGELFF.

This clonotype was seen at least ten times. The chain employs TRBV7-2 and TRBJ2-1, with 7 bases identical to TRBD2. In germline, CDR1 is SGHTA, CDR2 FQGNSA. The length of the CDR3 is 16 residues. After removal of 6 bases from V and 1 base from J, the junction contained 9 bases not matched to a gene. The CDR3 here is CASSLNGRASYNEQFF. The CDR3 bases are TGTGCCAGCAGTCTAAATGGGAGGGCGTCCTACAATGAGCAGTTCTTC.

On this clonotype itself: A much larger clonotype is one base distant, so this may be a read error. The rearrangement links TRBV3-1 to TRBJ2-1; 12 positions match TRBD2. The J call is uncertain, as TRBJ2-7 better fits the DNA end. Germline lookup yields CDR1 LGHDT and CDR2 YNNKEL (reference sequence). This CDR3 contains 14 residues. The CDR3 bases are TGTGCCAGCAGCCGACTAGCGGGGGTGAATGAGCAGTACTTC. The encoded protein is CASSRLAGVNEQYF.

This clonotype has more than one count but fewer than ten. V and J are TRBV19 and TRBJ2-3; D is unclear. V shed 6 bases and J shed 1 base, with 17 bases lying between them. Per the germline V gene, CDR1 is LNHDA and CDR2 is SQIVND (reference sequence). This CDR3 is built from 16 residues. CDR3 sequence: CASSRVTVSRTDTQYF. The CDR3 DNA is TGTGCCAGTAGCCGCGTCACAGTTTCCCGCACAGATACGCAGTATTTT.